This TCR beta chain was retrieved from a study of T cell responses to AZD1222 COVID-19 vaccine. The study, taken as a whole, reports: Epitopes outside B.1.351 and B.1.1.7 mutated regions reportedly drew nearly half of spike TCRs. Clonal diversity may have been underestimated in mostly white British donors. With dominance at 160-218 and 743-854, vaccine-associated CD4 TCRs spanned spike.

Samples with a second dose at about 4 or about 12 weeks were pooled together. The germline V gene has CDR1 LGHNA and CDR2 YSLEER. This CDR3 is built from 14 residues. J lost 7 bases, V lost 1 base, and 7 bases had no gene match. Generated by immunoSEQ multiplex PCR, the TCRdb table keeps only in-frame clones and is missing some. The repertoire holds 90,000 to 120,000 clones, roughly nine tenths seen once, with around 4.9% in the top ten. On this clone itself: The antigen is not known.

This sample comprised peripheral blood, obtained 28 days after the second AZD1222 dose. This sequence originates from an adult who received the AZD1222 COVID-19 vaccine. This chain joins TRBV4-3 and TRBJ2-7; 7 positions agree with TRBD1. CDR3 coding DNA: TGCGCCAGCAGCCAAGGGACAGGACGATATGAGCAGTACTTC. Its translation is CASSQGTGRYEQYF.